This record covers a single T cell receptor (beta chain). Its antigen is undetermined. Healthy individuals who donated bone marrow served as the donors. The CDR3 consists of 16 residues. CDR1 SGDLS and CDR2 YYNGEE come from the germline V gene. The ends lost 1 base at V and 5 bases at J; junction bases unmatched: 9. The sample is drawn from a study of cytomegalovirus exposure and HLA in healthy donors. Broader study findings: Cytomegalovirus association was listed for 170 or so TCR beta chains. Within an earlier analysis, most TCR beta V segments proved productive either about 87% or about 30% of the time. In a later analysis, CMV-associated beta chains were mostly HLA-associated, it appeared.

In the PCR, 60 Vbeta and 13 Jbeta primers were used. Measured with immunoSEQ multiplex PCR; TCRdb has only the in-frame clones, and not every one. The table includes about 120,000 clones, 77% detected once. V gene TRBV9 combines with J gene TRBJ2-7, with 10 bases lining up with TRBD1. The TCR sequence derives from a man aged 40-49 years in good health and CMV-seropositive. The sample comprised PBMCs. CDR3 sequence reads: CASSVLPGQGPDEQYF. As DNA, the CDR3 is TGTGCCAGCAGCGTATTGCCGGGACAGGGGCCCGACGAGCAGTACTTC.